A selection of T cell receptor beta chains follows, all from one sample in a study of blood T cell repertoires in COVID-19. Clones were read by immunoSEQ multiplex PCR, and TCRdb kept only the in-frame ones, dropping some. Seen here are about 180,000 clones, roughly nine tenths observed once, and the top ten hold 7% to 8%. Sample: PBMCs or T cells enriched from blood (not recorded which). These receptors were collected from a woman in her forties or fifties who had recovered from COVID-19. Both conserved end residues are trimmed from each CDR3.

TRBJ1-5,12,TRBV28,ASRHTGAGQPQH
TRBJ2-4,15,TRBV14,ASSPHRGILAKNIQY
TRBJ2-7,13,TRBV7-2,ASSLGGGSEYEQY
TRBJ2-3,13,TRBV7-6,ASSFRAGGADTQY
TRBJ2-3,16,TRBV20-1,SASDMEASGRSTDTQY
TRBJ2-7,11,TRBV6-5,ASGLAGQYEQY
TRBJ1-5,13,TRBV9,ASRRAADSNQPQH
TRBJ1-1,10,TRBV28,ASGQRNTEAF
TRBJ2-7,13,TRBV4-1,ASSRTSGSAYEQY
TRBJ2-4,10,TRBV7-9,ASSLERGAEY
TRBJ2-3,12,TRBV11-3,ASSSSREPDTQY
TRBJ2-1,14,TRBV7-7,ASSLGTSGSWDEQF
TRBJ2-1,13,TRBV9,ASSGLAGMYNEQF
TRBJ1-6,14,TRBV2,ASKGQGFLNNSPLH
TRBJ1-4,12,TRBV28,ASRQTGGGEKLF
TRBJ1-6,13,TRBV7-8,ASAQTDRENSPLH
TRBJ2-5,10,TRBV28,ASSLVRETQY
TRBJ1-1,13,TRBV18,ASSRGQGSNTEAF
TRBJ2-7,16,TRBV3-1/TRBV3-2,ASSQAPHIGRGPTKQY